This T cell receptor beta chain was identified during a study of shared clonotypes between healthy human individuals. The ends lost 1 base at V and 2 bases at J; junction bases unmatched: 18. The CDR3 totals 20 residues. Germline-derived CDR1 and CDR2 are SGHDN and FVKESK. Genomic DNA per cell subset filled all wells of several immunoSEQ plates. The protocol was immunoSEQ multiplex PCR, while the TCRdb copy is restricted to in-frame clones and leaves out a portion. The sample holds 740,000 or so clones; 73% are singletons and the top ten take 1.5% to 2%. The origin of this receptor is a woman under 40 in good health. The sequencing input was memory CD4+ T cells sorted from blood. As to subset: CD45RA-negative fraction. This chain connects TRBV14 to TRBJ1-2; 8 positions match TRBD1. The CDR3 sequence is CASSQGSVYKRQGTNYGYTF. The CDR3, as DNA: TGTGCCAGCAGCCAAGGATCAGTCTACAAGAGACAGGGGACCAACTATGGCTACACCTTC.